This T cell receptor (beta chain) comes out of a study of shared T cell receptors in the human thymus. This clone was found once. Sequencing was performed with immunoSEQ multiplex PCR; in TCRdb, only in-frame clones are kept and a portion is missing. The sample carries over 450,000 clones, approximately 78% recorded once. The junction had 5 bases not matched to a gene; V was cut back by 1 base and J by 0 bases. Germline V gives CDR1 SQVTM, CDR2 ANQGSEA. CDR3 length equals 18 residues. This same sample was also taken into another study, of human thymus T cells. That source adds: Gene usage for V and J segments appeared biased in thymic and blood repertoires. Related research reported highly overlapping thymic repertoires among unrelated individuals.

This TCR was sampled from a boy in the first two years of life with a congenital heart defect. V is TRBV29-1 and J is TRBJ2-3; 15 nucleotides match TRBD2. Sequencing was carried out using thymocytes. The DNA for the CDR3 is TGCAGCGTTGAAGGGACTAGCGGGAGGGCCCGAAGCACAGATACGCAGTATTTT. Protein product: CSVEGTSGRARSTDTQYF.